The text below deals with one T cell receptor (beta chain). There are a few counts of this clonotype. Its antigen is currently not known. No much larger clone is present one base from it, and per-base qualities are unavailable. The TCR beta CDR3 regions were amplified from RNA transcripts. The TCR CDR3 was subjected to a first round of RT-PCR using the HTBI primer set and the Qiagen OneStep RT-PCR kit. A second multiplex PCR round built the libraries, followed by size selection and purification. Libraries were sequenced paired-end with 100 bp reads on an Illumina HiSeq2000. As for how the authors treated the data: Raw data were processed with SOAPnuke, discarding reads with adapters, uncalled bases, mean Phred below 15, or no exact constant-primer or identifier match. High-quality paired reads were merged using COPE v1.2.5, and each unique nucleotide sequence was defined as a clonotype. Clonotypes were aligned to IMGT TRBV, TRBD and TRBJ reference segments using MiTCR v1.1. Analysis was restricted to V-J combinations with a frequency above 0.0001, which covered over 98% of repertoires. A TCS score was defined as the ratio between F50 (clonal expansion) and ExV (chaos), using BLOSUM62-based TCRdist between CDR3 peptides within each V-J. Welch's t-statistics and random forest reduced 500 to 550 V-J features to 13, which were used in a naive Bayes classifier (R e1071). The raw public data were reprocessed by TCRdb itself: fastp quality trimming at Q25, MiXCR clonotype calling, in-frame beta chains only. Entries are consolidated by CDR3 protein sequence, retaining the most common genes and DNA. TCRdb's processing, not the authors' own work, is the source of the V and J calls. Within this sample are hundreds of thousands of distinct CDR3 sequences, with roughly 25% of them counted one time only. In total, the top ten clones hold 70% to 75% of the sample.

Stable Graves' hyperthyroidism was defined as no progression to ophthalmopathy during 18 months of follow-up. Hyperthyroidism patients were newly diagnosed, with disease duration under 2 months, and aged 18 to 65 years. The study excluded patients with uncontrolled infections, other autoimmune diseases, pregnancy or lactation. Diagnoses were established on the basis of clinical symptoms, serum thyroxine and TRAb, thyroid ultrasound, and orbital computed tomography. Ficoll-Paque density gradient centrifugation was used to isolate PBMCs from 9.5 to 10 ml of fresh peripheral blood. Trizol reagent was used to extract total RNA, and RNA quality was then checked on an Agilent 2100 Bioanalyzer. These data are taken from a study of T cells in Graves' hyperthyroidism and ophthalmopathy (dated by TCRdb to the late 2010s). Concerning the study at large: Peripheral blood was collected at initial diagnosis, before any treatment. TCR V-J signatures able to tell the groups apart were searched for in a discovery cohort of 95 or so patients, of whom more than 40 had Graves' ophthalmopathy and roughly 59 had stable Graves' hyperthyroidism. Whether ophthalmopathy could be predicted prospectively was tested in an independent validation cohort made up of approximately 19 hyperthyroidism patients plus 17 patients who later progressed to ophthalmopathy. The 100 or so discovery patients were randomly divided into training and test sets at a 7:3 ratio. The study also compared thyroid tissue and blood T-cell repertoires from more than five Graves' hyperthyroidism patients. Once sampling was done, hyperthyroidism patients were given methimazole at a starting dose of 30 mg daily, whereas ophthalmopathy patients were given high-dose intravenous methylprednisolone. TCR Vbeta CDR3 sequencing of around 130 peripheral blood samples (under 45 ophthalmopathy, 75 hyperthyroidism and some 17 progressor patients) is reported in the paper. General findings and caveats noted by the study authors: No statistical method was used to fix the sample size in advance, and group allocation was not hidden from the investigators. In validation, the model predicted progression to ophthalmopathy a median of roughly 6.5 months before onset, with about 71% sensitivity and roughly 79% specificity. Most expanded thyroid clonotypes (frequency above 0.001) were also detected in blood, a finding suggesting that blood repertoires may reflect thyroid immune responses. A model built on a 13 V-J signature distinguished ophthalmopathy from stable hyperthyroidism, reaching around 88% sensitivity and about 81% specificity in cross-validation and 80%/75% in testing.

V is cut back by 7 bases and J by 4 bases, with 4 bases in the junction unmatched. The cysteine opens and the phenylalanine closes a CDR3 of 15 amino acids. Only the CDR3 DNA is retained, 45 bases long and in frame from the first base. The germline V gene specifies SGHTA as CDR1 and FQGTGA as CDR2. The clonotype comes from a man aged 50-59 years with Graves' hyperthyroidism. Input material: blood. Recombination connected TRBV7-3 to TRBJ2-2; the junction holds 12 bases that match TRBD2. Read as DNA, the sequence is TGTGCCAGCAACCTAGCGGGAGGGTCCACCGGGGAGCTGTTTTTT. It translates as CASNLAGGSTGELFF.